Listed below are T cell receptor beta chains from one sample, sequenced in a study of chemoradiotherapy in HPV16-positive cancers. This table comes from immunoSEQ multiplex PCR, and its TCRdb copy is limited to in-frame clones, with some not included. The sample gives 9,500 to 15,000 clones, nearly 90% of which show up once; 2.5% to 3% is in the top ten. The sample was collected from a patient who underwent chemoradiotherapy. These receptor sequences come from a human donor with HPV-associated anogenital cancer. The CDR3 runs from the conserved cysteine through the conserved F or W. A D gene is named only where the DNA matches it firmly. A row's size may be missing; if present it is once, few, many or a size class.

d_call | j_call | v_call | clone_size | cdr3_aa | cdr3_nt
TRBD2 | TRBJ2-1 | TRBV9 | . | CASSEWGGSSYNEQFF | TGTGCCAGCAGCGAGTGGGGGGGGAGCTCCTACAATGAGCAGTTCTTC
. | TRBJ2-7 | TRBV9 | . | CASSPRPVQSAYEQYF | TGTGCCAGCAGCCCCCGCCCCGTCCAGTCGGCGTACGAGCAGTACTTC
TRBD1 | TRBJ1-1 | TRBV25-1 | few | CASSQGAGNTEAFF | TGTGCCAGCAGCCAGGGGGCGGGGAACACTGAAGCTTTCTTT
TRBD1 | TRBJ2-7 | TRBV9 | . | CASSITTGTGFSEQYF | TGTGCCAGCAGCATCACCACCGGGACAGGGTTTAGCGAGCAGTACTTC
. | TRBJ1-5 | TRBV2 | . | CASSDRANNQPQHF | TGTGCCAGCAGTGACAGGGCAAACAATCAGCCCCAGCATTTT
. | TRBJ1-6 | TRBV5-6 | . | CASSLVGAGDSPLHF | TGTGCCAGCAGCTTGGTGGGGGCTGGGGATTCACCCCTCCACTTT
TRBD1 | TRBJ2-1 | TRBV5-1 | . | CASSATGTGNGEQFF | TGCGCCAGCAGCGCAACCGGGACAGGGAACGGTGAGCAGTTCTTC
. | TRBJ2-7 | TRBV11-2 | few | CASSWGTSEQYF | TGTGCCAGCAGCTGGGGTACTAGCGAGCAGTACTTC
TRBD2 | TRBJ2-3 | TRBV4-2 | once | CASSAVDSGSTDTQYF | TGTGCCAGCAGCGCCGTCGATAGCGGGAGCACAGATACGCAGTATTTT
TRBD2 | TRBJ2-1 | TRBV6-6 | . | CATKDSGSTDEQFF | TGTGCCACCAAAGACAGCGGGAGTACCGATGAGCAGTTCTTC
. | TRBJ1-2 | TRBV7-9 | . | CASSSWGDYGYTF | TGTGCCAGCAGCTCGTGGGGAGACTATGGCTACACCTTC
. | TRBJ2-3 | TRBV5-4 | . | CASSSEGLLADTQYF | TGTGCCAGCAGCTCGGAGGGGCTTCTGGCGGATACGCAGTATTTT
. | TRBJ1-2 | TRBV6-1 | . | CASSDLRLGYTF | TGTGCCAGCAGTGACCTTCGACTTGGCTACACCTTC
. | TRBJ1-2 | TRBV27 | . | CASSPYDSNYGYTF | TGTGCCAGCAGTCCCTACGACAGTAACTATGGCTACACCTTC
TRBD1 | TRBJ2-3 | TRBV10-3 | . | CAIGGQGKGTDTQYF | TGTGCCATAGGGGGACAGGGAAAGGGCACAGATACGCAGTATTTT
TRBD1 | TRBJ2-7 | TRBV27 | . | CASSLRLGQIYEQYF | TGTGCCAGCAGTTTACGGTTGGGACAGATCTACGAGCAGTACTTC
TRBD1 | TRBJ2-3 | TRBV7-2 | . | CASSPFPRGRDTQYF | TGTGCCAGCAGCCCCTTTCCCAGGGGGCGAGATACGCAGTATTTT
. | TRBJ1-2 | TRBV27 | . | CASSPYRVPRYGYTF | TGTGCCAGCAGTCCATACAGGGTCCCTCGCTATGGCTACACCTTC
. | TRBJ1-5 | TRBV6-1 | . | CASTLARGYQPQHF | TGTGCCAGCACCCTAGCCAGGGGCTATCAGCCCCAGCATTTT
TRBD2 | TRBJ2-7 | TRBV2 | . | CASSDRLAGDHEQYF | TGTGCCAGCAGTGACCGACTAGCGGGAGACCACGAGCAGTACTTC
. | TRBJ1-1 | TRBV6-5 | few | CASRVLSFGTEAFF | TGTGCCAGCAGGGTCCTTAGCTTCGGGACTGAAGCTTTCTTT
. | TRBJ2-2 | TRBV14 | . | CASSRGASGTGELFF | TGTGCCAGCAGCCGCGGGGCCTCAGGGACCGGGGAGCTGTTTTTT
. | TRBJ2-7 | TRBV19 | once | CASSAIATEQYF | TGTGCCAGTAGTGCTATTGCTACCGAGCAGTACTTC
. | TRBJ2-7 | TRBV5-8 | few | CASSLNGPGAYEQYF | TGTGCCAGCAGCTTGAATGGCCCAGGAGCCTACGAGCAGTACTTC
TRBD2 | TRBJ2-7 | TRBV7-2 | . | CASSLDPAGDYEQYF | TGTGCCAGCAGCTTAGATCCAGCGGGAGATTACGAGCAGTACTTC
. | TRBJ2-4 | TRBV5-1 | . | CASSMGGDIQYF | TGCGCCAGCAGTATGGGAGGAGACATTCAGTACTTC
. | TRBJ1-2 | TRBV30 | . | CAWSVLGNGYTF | TGTGCCTGGAGTGTACTAGGGAATGGCTACACCTTC
. | TRBJ2-1 | TRBV9 | . | CASSVEAGGNLGEQFF | TGTGCCAGCAGCGTAGAGGCAGGCGGGAACTTGGGTGAGCAGTTCTTC
. | TRBJ2-6 | TRBV27 | once | CASSLWPLRRGGANVLTF | TGTGCCAGCAGTTTATGGCCCCTGCGGAGGGGTGGGGCCAACGTCCTGACTTTC
. | TRBJ1-5 | TRBV6-1 | . | CASSGVGGFQPQHF | TGTGCCAGCAGTGGGGTGGGGGGGTTCCAGCCCCAGCATTTT
. | TRBJ1-1 | TRBV6-5 | . | CASSYGSTEAFF | TGTGCCAGCAGTTATGGTTCGACTGAAGCTTTCTTT
TRBD2 | TRBJ2-1 | TRBV5-4 | . | CASSVSGGRAYNEQFF | TGTGCCAGCAGCGTGTCTGGCGGGAGGGCCTACAATGAGCAGTTCTTC